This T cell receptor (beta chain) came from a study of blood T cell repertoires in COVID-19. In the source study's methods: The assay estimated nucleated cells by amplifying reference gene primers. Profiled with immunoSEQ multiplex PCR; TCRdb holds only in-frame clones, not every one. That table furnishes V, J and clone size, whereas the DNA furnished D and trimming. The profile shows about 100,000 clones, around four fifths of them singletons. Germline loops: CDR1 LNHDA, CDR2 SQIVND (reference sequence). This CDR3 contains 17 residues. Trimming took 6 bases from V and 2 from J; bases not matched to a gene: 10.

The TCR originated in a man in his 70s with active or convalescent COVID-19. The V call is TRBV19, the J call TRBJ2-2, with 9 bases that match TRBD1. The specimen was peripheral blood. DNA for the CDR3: TGTGCCAGTAGGTTAGGGTGGGGACAGGGAAACACCGGGGAGCTGTTTTTT. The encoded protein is CASRLGWGQGNTGELFF.